These T cell receptor beta chains were read from a single sample in a study of CD8 T cells in ankylosing spondylitis. TCRdb recomputed calls from the 5' RACE reads with MiXCR, one row per CDR3 protein. The data show about 35,000 distinct CDR3 sequences, 2.5% to 3.5% seen once. The sequencing sample was made of blood, either unsorted or a sorted T cell fraction (not recorded which). The receptors originated from a male donor with ankylosing spondylitis or in good health (not recorded which). Each CDR3 is given with its conserved first and last residue. D genes are given only for firm matches. Clone size is shown for a subset of rows, as once, few, many or a class of expanded clone.

TRBV9	TRBJ1-2	many	TRBD1	TGTGCCAGCAGCCGGACAGGGGTCTATGGCTACACCTTC	CASSRTGVYGYTF
TRBV9	TRBJ2-3	many	TRBD2	TGTGCCAGCAGCGTAGAAGCGGGGGGGCGCACAGATACGCAGTATTTT	CASSVEAGGRTDTQYF
TRBV9	TRBJ1-6	many	TRBD1	TGTGCCAGCAGCGTAGAAGGGACAGGAGTTTCACCCCTCCACTTT	CASSVEGTGVSPLHF
TRBV9	TRBJ2-6	many	-	TGTGCCAGCAGCATCGGGGGCTCTGGGGCCAACGTCCTGACTTTC	CASSIGGSGANVLTF
TRBV9	TRBJ2-1	many	TRBD2	TGTGCCAGCAGCGTCCGGACTAGCGGGAGCAATGAGCAGTTCTTC	CASSVRTSGSNEQFF
TRBV9	TRBJ1-5	many	-	TGTGCCAGCAGCGTGGGGGCCTCCATGGATCAGCCCCAGCATTTT	CASSVGASMDQPQHF
TRBV9	TRBJ2-2	few	TRBD1	TGTGCCAGCAGCGCTGGACAGGGGGCGGGCACCGGGGAGCTGTTTTTT	CASSAGQGAGTGELFF
TRBV9	TRBJ2-3	many	-	TGTGCCAGCAGCGTAGGGACTGCCCTCCGGGATACGCAGTATTTT	CASSVGTALRDTQYF
TRBV9	TRBJ2-2	many	TRBD1	TGTGCCAGCAGCGTACAGGGGGCCGGCGGGGAGCTGTTTTTT	CASSVQGAGGELFF
TRBV9	TRBJ1-1	many	-	TGTGCCAGCAGCGTAGGGCAGGGGTCGAACACTGAAGCTTTCTTT	CASSVGQGSNTEAFF
TRBV9	TRBJ2-5	many	TRBD2	TGTGCCAGCAGCTCCCGGAACGGGGGGGAGACCCAGTACTTC	CASSSRNGGETQYF
TRBV9	TRBJ2-2	many	-	TGTGCCAGCAGCGTAGATAATATTGGAGCGGGGAACACCGGGGAGCTGTTTTTT	CASSVDNIGAGNTGELFF
TRBV9	TRBJ2-2	many	-	TGTGCCAGCAGCGAGGCGAACACCGGGGAGCTGTTTTTT	CASSEANTGELFF
TRBV9	TRBJ2-1	many	TRBD2	TGTGCCAGCAGCGTAAGTGGGACTAGCGGTATCGCTGAGCAGTTCTTC	CASSVSGTSGIAEQFF
TRBV9	TRBJ2-5	few	-	TGTGCCAGCAGCCCGACAAGCGCCGTTCCATCTCCAGAGACCCAGTACTTC	CASSPTSAVPSPETQYF
TRBV9	TRBJ2-3	many	-	TGTGCCAGCAGCGTAGTGGCAGGGGATGTCCTCACAGATACGCAGTATTTT	CASSVVAGDVLTDTQYF
TRBV9	TRBJ2-5	many	-	TGTGCCAGCAGCGTAGCAGGGGTTCAAGAGACCCAGTACTTC	CASSVAGVQETQYF
TRBV9	TRBJ2-3	-	-	TGTGCCAGCAGCTCGGCCGGGACGAACACAGATACGCAGTATTTT	CASSSAGTNTDTQYF
TRBV9	TRBJ1-1	many	-	TGTGCCAGCAGCGGTGGGGGGTATGCTGAAGCTTTCTTT	CASSGGGYAEAFF
TRBV9	TRBJ2-3	many	TRBD1	TGTGCCAGCAGCGTAAGTGGGACAGGGTTTCCAGATACGCAGTATTTT	CASSVSGTGFPDTQYF
TRBV9	TRBJ1-3	many	-	TGTGCCAGCAGCGTAGGTTACTCTGGAAACACCATATATTTT	CASSVGYSGNTIYF
TRBV9	TRBJ2-2	many	-	TGTGCCAGCAGCGTAGGAGCAGTTCCGAACACCGGGGAGCTGTTTTTT	CASSVGAVPNTGELFF
TRBV9	TRBJ2-1	many	-	TGTGCCAGCAGCCAACTGAAGGATGAGCAGTTCTTC	CASSQLKDEQFF
TRBV9	TRBJ1-1	many	-	TGTGCCAGCAGCGTAGAGGTGACGATGAACACTGAAGCTTTCTTT	CASSVEVTMNTEAFF
TRBV9	TRBJ1-5	many	-	TGTGCCAGCAGCGTTAGTGACACCCACAATCAGCCCCAGCATTTT	CASSVSDTHNQPQHF
TRBV9	TRBJ2-2	many	TRBD1	TGTGCCAGCAGCGTAGGTGACAGGGGTTGGACCGGGGAGCTGTTTTTT	CASSVGDRGWTGELFF
TRBV9	TRBJ2-1	many	TRBD2	TGTGCCAGCAGCGTAGATAGCGGGAGGACATACAATGAGCAGTTCTTC	CASSVDSGRTYNEQFF